This record concerns one T cell receptor beta chain sequence. Its antigen is unknown. Libraries were prepared by immunoSEQ multiplex PCR; TCRdb keeps only in-frame clonotypes and omits some of them. The sample has some 64,000 clones, approximately 80% seen once. The data belong to a study of radiation and T cells in renal cell carcinoma. Study-wide findings and caveats: No pretreatment tumor biopsies were available for baseline clonotypes.

This sample's time point: blood 4 weeks post-SBRT, at nephrectomy. The treatment here: 15 Gy SBRT to primary tumor, nephrectomy 4 weeks later. Nephrectomy followed 15 Gy stereotactic body radiation by 4 weeks. After SBRT, blood was collected at 2 and 4 weeks, plus baseline. Clear cell pathology was present in this patient's renal cell carcinoma. CDR1 is SQVTM, CDR2 ANQGSEA, per germline. This CDR3 has 15 amino acids. V lost 6 bases, J lost 0 bases, and 7 bases stayed unmatched. Here the sequenced sample was blood, taken from a patient whose treatment included radiotherapy and nephrectomy. The chain recombines TRBV29-1 with TRBJ2-2; 7 bases match TRBD2. The receptor was derived from a man in his 60s with renal cell carcinoma. CDR3 DNA: TGCAGCGTCCATTCAGCGGGAACGAACACCGGGGAGCTGTTTTTT. This encodes CSVHSAGTNTGELFF.